The 8 T cell receptor beta chains given below trace back to one sample, sequenced in a study of blood T cell repertoires in COVID-19. Only in-frame clones appear in the TCRdb table, and some are missing; sequencing was by immunoSEQ multiplex PCR. The sample shows 250,000 to 300,000 clones, about 86% of them seen only once. Sequenced sample: peripheral blood. Source of these receptors: a man at least 80 years old with acute or convalescent COVID-19.

The chain recombines TRBV13 with TRBJ2-5, with TRBD1 matching 9 bases. Near its end, the DNA agrees better with TRBJ2-7, so the J call may be wrong. Germline CDR1 reads PRHDT; CDR2 reads FYEKMQ (reference sequence). The CDR3 is made up of 15 amino acids. The CDR3 DNA reads TGTGCCAGCAGCTTAGGGGGACAGGGAGCCTACGAGCAGTACTTC. The encoded protein is CASSLGGQGAYEQYF.

The chain is built from TRBV12-3 or TRBV12-4 and TRBJ1-2, with D tentatively TRBD1 (6 bases). The CDR3 loop spans 12 amino acids. Trimming left V 6 bases short and J 5 bases short, with 10 bases between. The CDR3 spells CASSPTGYGYTF. In DNA form, the CDR3 reads TGTGCCAGCAGCCCAACAGGGTATGGCTACACCTTC.

The rearrangement joins TRBV7-2 to TRBJ2-1; D not certain. The CDR3 has 16 residues. In germline, CDR1 is SGHTA, CDR2 FQGNSA. The ends were cut back, 2 bases at V and 0 bases at J, with 11 bases in the middle. The CDR3 bases are TGTGCCAGCAGCTTAATCCTTGGGCCCTCCTACAATGAGCAGTTCTTC. As protein: CASSLILGPSYNEQFF. The variable domain in full, with the rest retrieved from reference TRBV7-2 and TRBJ2-1, is GAGVSQSPSNKVTEKGKDVELRCDPISGHTALYWYRQSLGQGLEFLIYFQGNSAPDKSGLPSDRFSAERTGGSVSTLTIQRTQQEDSAVYLCASSLILGPSYNEQFFGPGTRLTVL.

This chain joins TRBV7-2 and TRBJ2-5; a possible D gene is TRBD1 (5 bases). CDR1 and CDR2 from the germline V gene are SGHTA and FQGNSA. This CDR3 is built from 13 residues. Trimming left V 3 bases short and J 5 bases short, with 10 bases between. CDR3 residues: CASSFSWGETQYF. CDR3 nucleotides: TGTGCCAGCAGCTTTAGCTGGGGCGAGACCCAGTACTTC.

The CDR3 is CASSLQPRATDTQYF. The CDR3 nucleotides read TGTGCCAGCAGTTTACAACCCAGGGCTACAGATACGCAGTATTTT. The rearrangement joins TRBV28 to TRBJ2-3; perhaps TRBD1 as D (5 bases). Germline V gene lookup returns CDR1 MDHEN and CDR2 SYDVKM. V lost 2 bases and J 3 bases, leaving 12 bases between the germline ends. The CDR3 is made up of 15 amino acids.

This chain uses TRBV5-1 with TRBJ2-3; 12 bases map to TRBD2. This CDR3 has 14 amino acids. The germline V gene has CDR1 SGHRS and CDR2 YFSETQ. V lost 3 bases and J lost 5; bases outside the gene matches: 1. CDR3 sequence (DNA): TGCGCCAGCAGCTCGGGACTAGCGGGAGATACGCAGTATTTT. It specifies CASSSGLAGDTQYF.

The CDR3 reads CASSLTTGDLGNTIYF. CDR3 DNA: TGTGCCAGCAGCCTCACGACAGGAGATCTGGGAAACACCATATATTTT. The chain employs TRBV7-9 and TRBJ1-3, with TRBD1 as a possible D gene (6 bases). Germline CDR1 reads SEHNR; CDR2 reads FQNEAQ (reference sequence). This CDR3 spans 16 amino acids. Trimming removed 5 bases at V and 4 bases at J, with 18 bases between.

The chain employs TRBV10-3 and TRBJ2-5; D not resolved. CDR1 is ENHRY, CDR2 SYGVKD, per germline. The CDR3 is made up of 17 amino acids. V was trimmed by 5 bases and J by 4 bases, leaving 23 bases between them. The CDR3 DNA sequence: TGTGCCATCAGTCAGGCGCTGGGTCAGGAATATTTAGAGACCCAGTACTTC. Its translation: CAISQALGQEYLETQYF.